Described below is a single T cell receptor beta chain sequence and its context. This specimen comes from a study of blood T cell repertoires in COVID-19. On the study more broadly: Acute and convalescent COVID-19 samples came from the United States, Italy and Spain. In each case, the material was cDNA or gDNA derived from T cells, B-cell-depleted T cells, or PBMCs.

In the study's own analysis: Reference gene primer amplification yielded estimated nucleated cell counts. Method: immunoSEQ multiplex PCR; TCRdb's copy keeps in-frame clones and lacks some. V, J and clone size were drawn from that table, and D and trimming were deduced from the DNA. This sample has roughly 71,000 clones; about 80% occur once, and the top ten carry roughly 18%. The ends were cut back, 4 bases at V and 1 base at J, with 13 bases in the middle. This CDR3 contains 15 residues. The germline V gene encodes CDR1 LGHNA and CDR2 YNFKEQ. Sequenced sample: peripheral blood. This TCR was sampled from a man aged 65 to 79 who had recovered from COVID-19. The chain combines TRBV4-2 with TRBJ1-1; D not resolved. DNA of the CDR3: TGTGCCAGCAGCCCCTACGGAGATCGGAACACTGAAGCTTTCTTT. Translating gives CASSPYGDRNTEAFF.